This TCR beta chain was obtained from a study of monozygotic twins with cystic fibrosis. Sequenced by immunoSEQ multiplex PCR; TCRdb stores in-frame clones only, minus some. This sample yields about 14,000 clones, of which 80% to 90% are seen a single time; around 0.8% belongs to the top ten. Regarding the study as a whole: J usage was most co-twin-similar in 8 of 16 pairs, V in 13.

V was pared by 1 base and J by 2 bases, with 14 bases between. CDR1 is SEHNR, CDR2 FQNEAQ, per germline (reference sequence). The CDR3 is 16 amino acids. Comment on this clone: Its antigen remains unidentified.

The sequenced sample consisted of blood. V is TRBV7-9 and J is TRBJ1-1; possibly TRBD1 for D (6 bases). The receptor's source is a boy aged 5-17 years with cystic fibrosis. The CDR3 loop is CASSLGPRTDNTEAFF. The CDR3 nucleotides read TGTGCCAGCAGCTTAGGTCCGAGGACAGACAACACTGAAGCTTTCTTT. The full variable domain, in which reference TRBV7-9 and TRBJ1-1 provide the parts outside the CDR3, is DTGVSQNPRHKITKRGQNVTFRCDPISEHNRLYWYRQTLGQGPEFLTYFQNEAQLEKSRLLSDRFSAERPKGSFSTLEIQRTEQGDSAMYLCASSLGPRTDNTEAFFGQGTRLTVV.